Presented here are 19 T cell receptor beta chains from one specimen sequenced in a study of blood T cell repertoires in COVID-19. TCRdb's copy holds only in-frame clones and misses some; the assay was immunoSEQ multiplex PCR. The sample comprises 360,000 or so clones, around 90% of which are singletons, and 6.5% rests with the top ten. The sequencing sample was made of peripheral blood. Receptors originate from a young man with active or convalescent COVID-19.

This chain connects TRBV27 to TRBJ2-7, with 15 bases fitting TRBD2. With 11 bases clipped from V and 2 bases from J, the junction kept 10 bases outside the gene matches. The germline gives CDR1 MNHEY, CDR2 SMNVEV (reference sequence). The CDR3 extends over 16 amino acids. CDR3 residues: CADGTSGRSRAYEQYF. CDR3 DNA: TGTGCCGACGGGACTAGCGGGAGGTCACGCGCCTACGAGCAGTACTTC.

This sequence joins TRBV9 and TRBJ2-7, with TRBD1 matching over 9 bases. The CDR3 contains 14 residues. Germline V CDR1 and CDR2: SGDLS, YYNGEE. The J segment lost 6 bases and the V segment lost 3 bases, leaving 7 bases of the junction unmatched. The CDR3 loop is CASSEGTGKVEQYF. The CDR3 region has the DNA TGTGCCAGCAGCGAGGGGACAGGGAAGGTCGAGCAGTACTTC.

The chain recombines TRBV7-3 with TRBJ1-3; no clear D. Germline V gene lookup returns CDR1 SGHTA and CDR2 FQGTGA. The ends were cut back, 5 bases at V and 4 bases at J, with 9 bases in the middle. CDR3 length: 13 amino acids. This CDR3 is CASSTISGNTIYF. In DNA form, the CDR3 reads TGTGCCAGCAGCACTATATCGGGAAACACCATATATTTT.

This chain connects TRBV28 to TRBJ1-1; no clear D gene. Trimming stripped 7 bases from V and 4 bases from J, with 13 bases between. Germline loops: CDR1 MDHEN, CDR2 SYDVKM. The CDR3 is made up of 13 amino acids. The CDR3: CASTPHISTEAFF. CDR3 sequence (DNA): TGTGCCAGCACCCCGCACATTTCCACTGAAGCTTTCTTT. Using reference TRBV28 and TRBJ1-1 for the parts outside the CDR3, the full variable domain is DVKVTQSSRYLVKRTGEKVFLECVQDMDHENMFWYRQDPGLGLRLIYFSYDVKMKEKGDIPEGYSVSREKKERFSLILESASTNQTSMYLCASTPHISTEAFFGQGTRLTVV.

This clone has just one count. The chain employs TRBV6-6 and TRBJ2-7; perhaps TRBD1 as D (6 bases). V was trimmed by 5 bases and J by 5 bases, leaving 25 bases between them. The germline V gene has CDR1 MNHNY and CDR2 SVGAGI (reference sequence). This CDR3 contains 17 residues. As DNA, the CDR3 is TGTGCCAGCAGTCGTTACCTCCCCCGGACAGCCGTACACGAGCAGTACTTC. The encoded protein is CASSRYLPRTAVHEQYF.

This chain links TRBV7-3 with TRBJ2-1; 9 bases agree with TRBD1. Germline loops: CDR1 SGHTA, CDR2 FQGTGA. The junction had 13 bases not matched to a gene; V was cut back by 2 bases and J by 8 bases. CDR3 length: 17 amino acids. The CDR3 DNA reads as TGTGCCAGCAGCTTATCTCGGGGACAGGGCCTAGGGGATGAGCAGTTCTTC. It encodes CASSLSRGQGLGDEQFF.

The chain joins TRBV7-2 to TRBJ1-5; TRBD1 is a possible D gene (5 bases). V was trimmed by 5 bases and J by 3 bases, leaving 14 bases between them. This CDR3 contains 15 residues. Germline V gene sequence: CDR1 SGHTA, CDR2 FQGNSA. The chain's CDR3 is CASSLSSGNNQPQHF. In DNA form, the CDR3 reads TGTGCCAGCAGCCTCTCCTCAGGGAACAATCAGCCCCAGCATTTT. The full variable domain, completed using reference TRBV7-2 and TRBJ1-5, is GAGVSQSPSNKVTEKGKDVELRCDPISGHTALYWYRQSLGQGLEFLIYFQGNSAPDKSGLPSDRFSAERTGGSVSTLTIQRTQQEDSAVYLCASSLSSGNNQPQHFGDGTRLSIL.

The J gene is TRBJ2-5, the V gene TRBV7-3, with D maybe TRBD1 (6 bases). The germline CDR1 and CDR2 sequences are SGHTA and FQGTGA. The germline V and J ends were trimmed by 6 bases and 1 base, with 15 bases remaining between them. This CDR3 is 15 amino acids long. The CDR3 loop is CASSLSGQPQETQYF. The CDR3, as DNA: TGTGCCAGCAGTTTATCGGGACAACCCCAAGAGACCCAGTACTTC.

This chain joins TRBV9 and TRBJ2-7; 8 positions agree with TRBD2. Germline CDR1 SGDLS, CDR2 YYNGEE. The ends lost 0 bases at V and 0 bases at J; junction bases unmatched: 2. The CDR3 contains 15 residues. CDR3 nucleotides: TGTGCCAGCAGCGTAGGACTAGCGAGCTCCTACGAGCAGTACTTC. Protein sequence: CASSVGLASSYEQYF.

The rearrangement links TRBV5-4 to TRBJ2-2; TRBD1 matches 10 bases. CDR1 and CDR2 (germline): SGHNT, YYREEE (reference sequence). This CDR3 contains 16 residues. V trimming: 3 bases; J trimming: 2 bases; junction bases outside the gene matches: 4. CDR3 coding DNA: TGTGCCAGCAGCTCGGGACAGGGGTTTAACACCGGGGAGCTGTTTTTT. This encodes CASSSGQGFNTGELFF.

The chain combines TRBV6-5 with TRBJ1-6; TRBD1 matches 9 bases. This CDR3 has 15 residues. The germline gives CDR1 MNHEY, CDR2 SVGAGI. V was pared by 0 bases and J by 6 bases, with 0 bases of the junction left unmatched. DNA of the CDR3: TGTGCCAGCAGTTACTCGGGACAGGGTAATTCACCCCTCCACTTT. Its translation: CASSYSGQGNSPLHF.

This clone was observed a handful of times. This rearrangement joins TRBV7-3 to TRBJ1-1, with D perhaps matching TRBD1 (5 bases). This CDR3 spans 14 amino acids. The V gene's germline CDR1 is SGHTA and CDR2 FQGTGA. The ends were cut back, 4 bases at V and 4 bases at J, with 13 bases in the middle. This CDR3 reads CASSSAGGSTEAFF. The CDR3 bases are TGTGCCAGCAGCTCGGCCGGGGGTTCCACTGAAGCTTTCTTT.

The rearrangement joins TRBV7-2 to TRBJ1-2; D call uncertain. The CDR3 totals 14 residues. Germline V gives CDR1 SGHTA, CDR2 FQGNSA. V was shortened by 3 bases and J by 5 bases, with 13 bases between the two germline ends. This chain's CDR3 is CASSLTHEGYGYTF. CDR3 sequence (DNA): TGTGCCAGCAGCTTGACCCACGAGGGATATGGCTACACCTTC.

The chain is built from TRBV12-3 or TRBV12-4 and TRBJ1-2, with a tentative D call TRBD1 (6 bases). The length of the CDR3 is 13 residues. Trimming removed 6 bases at V and 3 bases at J, with 11 bases between. DNA for the CDR3: TGTGCCAGCAGGTGGACAGAAGACTATGGCTACACCTTC. This sequence encodes CASRWTEDYGYTF.

The count of this clone is one. The rearrangement links TRBV28 to TRBJ2-7, with 10 positions matching TRBD1. The CDR3 covers 15 residues. V lost 2 bases to trimming and J lost 4 bases; unmatched junction nucleotides: 5. Looked up from germline, CDR1 is MDHEN and CDR2 is SYDVKM. The CDR3 loop reads CASSLLGTGDYEQYF. The CDR3 bases are TGTGCCAGCAGTTTACTTGGGACAGGGGATTACGAGCAGTACTTC.

The chain has TRBV19 and TRBJ2-7; TRBD2 is a possible D gene (7 bases). Deletions cut 4 bases from V and 5 bases from J, with 15 bases between. The V gene's germline CDR1 is LNHDA and CDR2 SQIVND (reference sequence). The CDR3 loop spans 14 amino acids. The CDR3 nucleotides are TGTGCCAGTAGTACACTCCGGGGGGCAGACGAGCAGTACTTC. It specifies CASSTLRGADEQYF.

The CDR3: CASSEGARYNEQFF. The CDR3 nucleotides read TGTGCCAGCAGCGAGGGGGCTCGTTACAATGAGCAGTTCTTC. V gene TRBV9 combines with J gene TRBJ2-1, with 7 bases matching TRBD1. Germline assignment: CDR1 SGDLS and CDR2 YYNGEE. This CDR3 spans 14 amino acids. Trimming at V came to 3 bases and at J to 4 bases, leaving 4 bases not matched to a gene.

The rearrangement uses TRBV30 and TRBJ2-3; 9 bases map to TRBD1. The CDR3 sequence is 15 residues long. The germline V gene encodes CDR1 GTSNPN and CDR2 SVGIG (reference sequence). Trimming at V came to 3 bases and at J to 1 base, leaving 5 bases not matched to a gene. The CDR3 here is CAWSIGDRGTDTQYF. The CDR3 DNA follows: TGTGCCTGGAGCATAGGGGACAGGGGCACAGATACGCAGTATTTT.

The chain employs TRBV27 and TRBJ2-1; 13 nucleotides align to TRBD2. This CDR3 has 15 amino acids. Germline-derived CDR1 and CDR2 are MNHEY and SMNVEV (reference sequence). V was clipped by 5 bases and J by 7 bases; unmatched bases: 5. CDR3 nucleotide sequence: TGTGCCAGCAGTATTACTAGCGGGGGGGCAAATGAGCAGTTCTTC. Its translation: CASSITSGGANEQFF.